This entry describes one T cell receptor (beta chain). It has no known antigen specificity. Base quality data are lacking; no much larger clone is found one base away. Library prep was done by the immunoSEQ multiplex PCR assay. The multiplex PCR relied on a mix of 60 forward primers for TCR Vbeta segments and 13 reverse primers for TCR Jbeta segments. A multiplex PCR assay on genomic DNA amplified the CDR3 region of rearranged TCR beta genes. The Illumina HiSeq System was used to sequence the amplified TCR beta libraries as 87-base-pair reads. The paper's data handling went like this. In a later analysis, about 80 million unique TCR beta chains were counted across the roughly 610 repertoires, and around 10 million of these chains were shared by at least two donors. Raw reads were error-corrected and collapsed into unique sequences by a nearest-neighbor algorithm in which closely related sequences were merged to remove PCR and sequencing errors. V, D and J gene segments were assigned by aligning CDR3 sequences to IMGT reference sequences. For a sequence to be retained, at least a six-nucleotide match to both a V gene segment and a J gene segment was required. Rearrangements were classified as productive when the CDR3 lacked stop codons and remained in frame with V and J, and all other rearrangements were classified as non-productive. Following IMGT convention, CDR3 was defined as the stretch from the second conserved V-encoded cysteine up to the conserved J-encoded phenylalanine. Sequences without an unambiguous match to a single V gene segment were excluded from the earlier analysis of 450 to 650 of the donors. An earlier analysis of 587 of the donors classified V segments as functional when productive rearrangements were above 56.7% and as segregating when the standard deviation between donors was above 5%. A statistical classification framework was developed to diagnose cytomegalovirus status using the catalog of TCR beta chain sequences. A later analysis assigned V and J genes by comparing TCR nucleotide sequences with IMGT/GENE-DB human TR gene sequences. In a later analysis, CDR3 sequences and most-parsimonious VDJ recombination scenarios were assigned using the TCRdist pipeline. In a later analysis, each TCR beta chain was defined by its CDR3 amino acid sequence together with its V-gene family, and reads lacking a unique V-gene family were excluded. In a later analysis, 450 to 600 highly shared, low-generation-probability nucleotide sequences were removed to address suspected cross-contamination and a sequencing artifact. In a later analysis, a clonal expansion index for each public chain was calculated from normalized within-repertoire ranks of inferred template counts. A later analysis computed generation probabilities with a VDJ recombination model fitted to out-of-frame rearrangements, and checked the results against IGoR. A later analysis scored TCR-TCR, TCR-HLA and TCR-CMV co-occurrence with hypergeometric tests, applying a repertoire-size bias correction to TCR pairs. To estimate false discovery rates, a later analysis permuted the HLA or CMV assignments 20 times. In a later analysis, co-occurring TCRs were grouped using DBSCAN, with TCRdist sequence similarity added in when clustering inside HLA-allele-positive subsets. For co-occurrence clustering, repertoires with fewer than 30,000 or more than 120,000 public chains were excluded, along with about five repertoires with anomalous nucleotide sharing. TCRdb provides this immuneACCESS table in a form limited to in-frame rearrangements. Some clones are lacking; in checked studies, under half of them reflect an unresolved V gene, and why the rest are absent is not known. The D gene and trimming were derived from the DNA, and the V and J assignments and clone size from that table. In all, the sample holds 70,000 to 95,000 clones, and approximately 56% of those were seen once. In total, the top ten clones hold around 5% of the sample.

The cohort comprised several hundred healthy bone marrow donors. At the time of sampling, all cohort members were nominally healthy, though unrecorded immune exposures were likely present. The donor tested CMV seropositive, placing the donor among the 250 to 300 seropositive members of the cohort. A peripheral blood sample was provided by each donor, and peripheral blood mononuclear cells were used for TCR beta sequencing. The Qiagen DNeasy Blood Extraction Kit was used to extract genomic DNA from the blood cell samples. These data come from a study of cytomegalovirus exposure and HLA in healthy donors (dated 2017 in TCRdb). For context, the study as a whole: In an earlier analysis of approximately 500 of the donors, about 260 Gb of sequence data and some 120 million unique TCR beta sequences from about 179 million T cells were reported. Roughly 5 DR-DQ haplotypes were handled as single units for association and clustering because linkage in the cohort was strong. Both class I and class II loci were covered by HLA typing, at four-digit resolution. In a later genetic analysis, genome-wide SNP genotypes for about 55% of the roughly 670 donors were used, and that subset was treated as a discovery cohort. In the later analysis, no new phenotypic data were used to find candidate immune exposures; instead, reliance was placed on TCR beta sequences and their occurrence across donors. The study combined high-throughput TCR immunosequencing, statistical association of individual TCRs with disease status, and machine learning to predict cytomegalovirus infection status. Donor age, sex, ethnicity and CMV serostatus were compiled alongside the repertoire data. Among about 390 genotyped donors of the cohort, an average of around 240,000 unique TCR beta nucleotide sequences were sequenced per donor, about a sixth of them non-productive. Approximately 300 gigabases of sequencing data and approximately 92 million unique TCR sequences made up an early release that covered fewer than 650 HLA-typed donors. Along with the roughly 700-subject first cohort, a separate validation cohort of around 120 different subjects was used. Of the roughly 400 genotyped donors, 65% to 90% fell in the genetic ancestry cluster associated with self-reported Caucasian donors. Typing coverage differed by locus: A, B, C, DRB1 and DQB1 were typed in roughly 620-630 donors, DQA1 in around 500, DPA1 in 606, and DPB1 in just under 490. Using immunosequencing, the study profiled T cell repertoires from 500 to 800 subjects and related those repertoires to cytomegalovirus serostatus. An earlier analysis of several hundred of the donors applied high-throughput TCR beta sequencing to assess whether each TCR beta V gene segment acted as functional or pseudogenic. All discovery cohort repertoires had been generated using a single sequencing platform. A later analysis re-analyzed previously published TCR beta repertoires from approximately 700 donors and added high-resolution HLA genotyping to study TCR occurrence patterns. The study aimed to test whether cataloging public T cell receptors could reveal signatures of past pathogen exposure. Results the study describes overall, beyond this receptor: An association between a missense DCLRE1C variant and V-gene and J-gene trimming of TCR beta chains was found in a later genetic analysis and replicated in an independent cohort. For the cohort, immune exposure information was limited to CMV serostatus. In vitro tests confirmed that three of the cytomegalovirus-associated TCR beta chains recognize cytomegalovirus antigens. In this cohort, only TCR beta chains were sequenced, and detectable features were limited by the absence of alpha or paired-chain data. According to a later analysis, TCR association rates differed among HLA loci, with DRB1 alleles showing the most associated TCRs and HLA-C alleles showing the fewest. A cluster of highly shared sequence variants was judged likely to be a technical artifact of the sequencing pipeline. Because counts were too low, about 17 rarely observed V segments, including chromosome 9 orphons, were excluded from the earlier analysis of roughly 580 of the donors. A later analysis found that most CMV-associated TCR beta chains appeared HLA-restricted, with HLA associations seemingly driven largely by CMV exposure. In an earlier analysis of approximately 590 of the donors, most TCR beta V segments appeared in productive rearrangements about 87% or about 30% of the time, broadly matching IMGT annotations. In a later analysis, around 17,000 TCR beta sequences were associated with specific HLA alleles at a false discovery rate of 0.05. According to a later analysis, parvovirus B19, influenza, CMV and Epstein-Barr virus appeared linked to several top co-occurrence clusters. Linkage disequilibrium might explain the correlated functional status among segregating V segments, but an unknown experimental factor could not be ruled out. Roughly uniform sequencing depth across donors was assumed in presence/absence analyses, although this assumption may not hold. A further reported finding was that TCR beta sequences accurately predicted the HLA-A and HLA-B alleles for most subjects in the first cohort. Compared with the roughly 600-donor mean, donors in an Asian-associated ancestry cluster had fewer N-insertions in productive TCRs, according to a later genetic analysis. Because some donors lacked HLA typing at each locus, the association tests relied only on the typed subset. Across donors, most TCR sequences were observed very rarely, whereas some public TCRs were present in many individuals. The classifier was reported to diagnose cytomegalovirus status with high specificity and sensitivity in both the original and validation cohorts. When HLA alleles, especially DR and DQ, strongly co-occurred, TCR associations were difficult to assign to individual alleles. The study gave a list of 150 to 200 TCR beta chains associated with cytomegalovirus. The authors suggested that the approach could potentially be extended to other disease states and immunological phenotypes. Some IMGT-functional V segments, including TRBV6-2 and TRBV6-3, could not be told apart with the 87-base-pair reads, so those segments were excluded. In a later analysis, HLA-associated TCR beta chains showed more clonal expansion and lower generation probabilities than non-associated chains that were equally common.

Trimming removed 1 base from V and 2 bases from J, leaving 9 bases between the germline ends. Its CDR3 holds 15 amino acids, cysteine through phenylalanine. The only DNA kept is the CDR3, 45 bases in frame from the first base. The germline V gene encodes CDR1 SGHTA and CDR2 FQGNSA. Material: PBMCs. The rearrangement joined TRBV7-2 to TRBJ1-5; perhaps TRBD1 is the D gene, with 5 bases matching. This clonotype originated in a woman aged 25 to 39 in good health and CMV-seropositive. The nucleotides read TGTGCCAGCAGCTTAGTCGTAGGGGGCAATCAGCCCCAGCATTTT. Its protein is CASSLVVGGNQPQHF.